This TCR beta chain was observed in a study of OX40 agonist ivuxolimab in advanced cancers. Study-level background: The mean age was about 57 years, ranging from about 20 to 90, with approximately 85% of participants male.

General observations from the study: At doses 0.1 to 3.0 mg/kg, CD4+ and CD8+ clones expanded.

Some clones are missing from TCRdb's copy, which holds only in-frame ones; the method was immunoSEQ multiplex PCR. Of 60,000 to 75,000 clones in the sample, just over 85% were seen once. Concerning this clone: Antigen: not known.

This TCR derives from an adult with an advanced solid tumor such as melanoma, head and neck, liver or kidney cancer. Sequencing was performed on CD4+ or CD8+ T cells sorted from blood, taken in a trial of the OX40 agonist ivuxolimab.

CDR3 bases: TGTGCCAGCAGGGAACCTAGCACAGATACGCAGTATTTT. Translated, it gives CASREPSTDTQYF. The rearrangement links TRBV28 to TRBJ2-3; D ambiguous. Trimming pared 6 bases from V and 0 bases from J, leaving 7 bases between. The CDR3 spans 13 residues. CDR1 MDHEN and CDR2 SYDVKM come from the germline V gene.